The 22 T cell receptor beta chains below were found in one sample sequenced in a study of OX40 agonist ivuxolimab in advanced cancers. Assay used: immunoSEQ multiplex PCR; TCRdb lists only in-frame clones, some missing. The sample shows 30,000 to 45,000 clones, roughly 77% of them seen only once. The input for sequencing was CD4+ or CD8+ T cells sorted from blood, taken in a trial of the OX40 agonist ivuxolimab. The source of these receptors is an adult with an advanced solid tumor such as melanoma, head and neck, liver or kidney cancer.

The CDR3: CASSPLREIRETQYF. Here the CDR3 DNA reads TGTGCCAGCAGTCCTCTGAGGGAAATAAGAGAGACCCAGTACTTC. This chain uses TRBV28 with TRBJ2-5; possible D gene TRBD2, 5 bases. The CDR3 is 15 amino acids. V lost 5 bases, J lost 4 bases, and 17 bases lay in between. CDR1 and CDR2 from the germline V gene are MDHEN and SYDVKM.

The rearrangement joins TRBV4-1 to TRBJ2-7; D not certain. Germline CDR1 is MGHRA and CDR2 is YSYEKL. Between the trimmed V and J ends, which lost 4 bases and 2 bases, there was a span of 9 bases. This CDR3 region has 13 residues. CDR3 residues: CASSRIGAYEQYF. The CDR3 region has the DNA TGCGCCAGCAGCCGTATCGGAGCCTACGAGCAGTACTTC.

This chain connects TRBV6-1 to TRBJ2-2; D is perhaps TRBD1 (6 bases). This CDR3 contains 14 residues. CDR1 and CDR2 from the germline V gene are MNHNS and SASEGT. Trimming took 1 base from V and 7 from J, leaving 10 bases between them. The chain's CDR3 is CASSEVGGFGELFF. The CDR3 DNA sequence: TGTGCCAGCAGTGAAGTAGGGGGTTTCGGGGAGCTGTTTTTT.

The V gene is TRBV7-2, the J gene TRBJ2-3, with TRBD1 identical over 8 bases. Germline assignment: CDR1 SGHTA and CDR2 FQGNSA. V shed 1 base, J shed 5 bases, and the junction held 5 bases outside the gene matches. There are 15 residues in the CDR3. The CDR3 DNA sequence: TGTGCCAGCAGCTTAGGGTCAGGGGGCAGAGATACGCAGTATTTT. Translation: CASSLGSGGRDTQYF.

The gene calls are TRBV6-5 and TRBJ1-5; tentative D call: TRBD1 (5 bases). Per germline, CDR1 MNHEY and CDR2 SVGAGI. Trimming removed 7 bases from V and 7 bases from J, with 17 bases in between. This CDR3 region has 14 residues. The CDR3 region is CASTPGGRRQPQHF. The CDR3 nucleotides are TGTGCCAGCACCCCGGGGGGTCGGAGACAGCCCCAGCATTTT.

The chain links TRBV28 to TRBJ2-3, with a tentative D call TRBD2 (6 bases). CDR1 MDHEN and CDR2 SYDVKM come from the germline V gene. V was trimmed by 3 bases and J by 1 base, leaving 14 bases between them. This CDR3 comprises 16 residues. The chain's CDR3 is CASSFRRARGTDTQYF. CDR3 DNA sequence: TGTGCCAGCAGTTTCAGGAGGGCCCGGGGCACAGATACGCAGTATTTT.

The count of this clone is one. V and J are TRBV11-2 and TRBJ1-1; possibly TRBD1 for D (6 bases). This CDR3 is 15 amino acids long. In germline, CDR1 is SGHAT, CDR2 FQNNGV. Trimming took 6 bases from V and 5 from J, leaving 19 bases between them. CDR3 sequence reads: CASRYAMGGGTEAFF. The CDR3 nucleotides are TGTGCCAGCAGATACGCGATGGGGGGCGGGACTGAAGCTTTCTTT.

This clone occurred once. The CDR3 region has the DNA TGTGCCAGCATCCTCGGGGGGTGGAAAGGAAACACCATATATTTT. Translating it yields CASILGGWKGNTIYF. The chain recombines TRBV28 with TRBJ1-3; D possibly corresponds to TRBD1 (5 bases). Trimming stripped 7 bases from V and 4 bases from J, with 17 bases between. The germline V gene encodes CDR1 MDHEN and CDR2 SYDVKM. This CDR3 contains 15 residues.

This clone was seen a few times. The rearrangement joins TRBV4-2 to TRBJ1-4, with unresolved D. CDR3 length: 12 amino acids. CDR1 and CDR2 (germline): LGHNA, YNFKEQ. V shed 1 base and J shed 8 bases, with 5 bases lying between them. In nucleotides, the CDR3 is TGTGCCAGCAGCCAAGTATCCGAAAAACTGTTTTTT. Translated, it gives CASSQVSEKLFF.

The CDR3 DNA reads TGTGCCAGCAGTCCCACGACAGGGGAGAGGAACACTGAAGCTTTCTTT. It translates to CASSPTTGERNTEAFF. The gene calls are TRBV28 and TRBJ1-1; 8 bases are a match to TRBD1. This CDR3 comprises 16 residues. Germline V lookup: CDR1 MDHEN, CDR2 SYDVKM. V lost 5 bases and J lost 1; bases outside the gene matches: 9.

J is TRBJ2-1 and V is TRBV7-2, with D tentatively TRBD2 (7 bases). The length of the CDR3 is 14 residues. Germline V gene data show CDR1 as SGHTA and CDR2 as FQGNSA. Trimming removed 0 bases from V and 8 bases from J, with 11 bases in between. The CDR3, as DNA: TGTGCCAGCAGCTTAGCGGGGGGGCTGTATGAGCAGTTCTTC. Translated: CASSLAGGLYEQFF. Full variable domain (missing parts from reference TRBV7-2 and TRBJ2-1): GAGVSQSPSNKVTEKGKDVELRCDPISGHTALYWYRQSLGQGLEFLIYFQGNSAPDKSGLPSDRFSAERTGGSVSTLTIQRTQQEDSAVYLCASSLAGGLYEQFFGPGTRLTVL.

The rearrangement joins TRBV7-2 to TRBJ1-2; D ambiguous. The CDR3 contains 14 residues. Trimming took off 1 base at V and 8 bases at J, with 14 bases between the two ends. Germline V gene sequence: CDR1 SGHTA, CDR2 FQGNSA. CDR3 in DNA: TGTGCCAGCAGCTTAGAGGATGGGAGAGGGGGCTACACCTTC. It is translated as CASSLEDGRGGYTF.

The chain has TRBV7-9 and TRBJ1-4; tentative D call: TRBD1 (5 bases). Germline V gene data show CDR1 as SEHNR and CDR2 as FQNEAQ (reference sequence). The CDR3 consists of 17 residues. The V end lost 7 bases, the J end lost 4 bases, and 22 bases lay between the germline ends. CDR3 in amino acids: CASMPPQRGRLNEKLFF. In nucleotides, the CDR3 is TGTGCCAGCATGCCGCCCCAAAGGGGACGGCTTAATGAAAAACTGTTTTTT.

V gene TRBV27 combines with J gene TRBJ2-7; perhaps TRBD1 as D (6 bases). Germline V CDR1 and CDR2: MNHEY, SMNVEV (reference sequence). Trimming shortened V by 1 base and J by 5 bases, and 18 bases separated the two germline ends. CDR3 size: 16 residues. In DNA form, the CDR3 reads TGTGCCAGCAGTTTATTGCCCCTCGGACAGTTTAACGAGCAGTACTTC. Protein product: CASSLLPLGQFNEQYF.

The V gene is TRBV28, the J gene TRBJ2-7, with D uncertain. The germline V and J ends were trimmed by 9 bases and 3 bases, with 12 bases remaining between them. CDR1 MDHEN and CDR2 SYDVKM come from the germline V gene. The CDR3 is made up of 12 amino acids. CDR3 DNA: TGTGCCAGTCAAATCCAAAGCTACGAGCAGTACTTC. Its protein product is CASQIQSYEQYF.

CDR3 region: CASRAGNQPQHF. The CDR3 bases are TGTGCCAGCAGGGCAGGGAATCAGCCCCAGCATTTT. The rearrangement joins TRBV6-5 to TRBJ1-5; D may be TRBD1 (5 bases). Germline V CDR1 and CDR2: MNHEY, SVGAGI. This CDR3 is 12 amino acids long. Trimming removed 6 bases at V and 4 bases at J, with 7 bases between.

This clone was counted once. The chain uses TRBV11-3 and TRBJ1-5; the match to TRBD1 covers 8 bases. The germline V gene has CDR1 SGHNT and CDR2 YENEEA. This CDR3 has 15 amino acids. Trimming removed 7 bases from V and 9 bases from J; junction bases left unmatched: 14. The DNA of the CDR3 is TGTGCCAGCACCGTGAAAGGGTCAGGGACAGGGCCCCAGCATTTT. As protein: CASTVKGSGTGPQHF.

This rearrangement joins TRBV5-1 to TRBJ1-4; 9 bases agree with TRBD1. Trimming cost V 3 bases and J 5 bases; bases outside gene matches: 2. Per the germline V gene, CDR1 is SGHRS and CDR2 is YFSETQ. The CDR3 runs 14 residues. The CDR3 region is CASSSGQGNEKLFF. In DNA form, the CDR3 reads TGCGCCAGCAGCTCGGGACAGGGAAATGAAAAACTGTTTTTT.

Here the CDR3 reads CASSYGGAQAVQPQHF. The CDR3 DNA reads TGTGCCAGCAGTTACGGAGGGGCGCAAGCGGTTCAGCCCCAGCATTTT. The chain employs TRBV6-6 and TRBJ1-5; maybe TRBD1 (5 bases). CDR1 is MNHNY, CDR2 SVGAGI, per germline (reference sequence). V shed 2 bases and J shed 6 bases, with 17 bases lying between them. There are 16 residues in the CDR3.

This chain uses TRBV19 with TRBJ2-7, with TRBD2 identical over 13 bases. This CDR3 contains 15 residues. With V trimmed by 5 bases and J by 6 bases, 7 bases remained unmatched. Looked up from germline, CDR1 is LNHDA and CDR2 is SQIVND (reference sequence). CDR3 DNA: TGTGCCAGTAGTCCGGGACTAGCGGGATTGGGCGAGCAGTACTTC. Translating gives CASSPGLAGLGEQYF. Full variable domain (remainder filled in from reference TRBV19 and TRBJ2-7): DGGITQSPKYLFRKEGQNVTLSCEQNLNHDAMYWYRQDPGQGLRLIYYSQIVNDFQKGDIAEGYSVSREKKESFPLTVTSAQKNPTAFYLCASSPGLAGLGEQYFGPGTRLTVT.

The genes are TRBV28 and TRBJ2-6; D unresolved. From germline, CDR1 is MDHEN and CDR2 SYDVKM. The V gene lost 5 bases and the J gene lost 2 bases, with 10 bases spanning the gap. The CDR3 has 15 residues. The CDR3 coding sequence is TGTGCCAGCAGTCCAGCGATGGCTGGGGCCAACGTCCTGACTTTC. Protein product: CASSPAMAGANVLTF.

This chain links TRBV2 with TRBJ1-2; maybe TRBD1 (5 bases). Trimming left V 3 bases short and J 4 bases short, with 15 bases between. The CDR3 runs to 15 residues. In germline, CDR1 is SNHLY, CDR2 FYNNEI. This CDR3 is CASSDSGGVGYGYTF. The CDR3 DNA follows: TGTGCCAGCAGTGACTCCGGGGGTGTGGGCTATGGCTACACCTTC. Based on the CDR3 plus reference TRBV2 and TRBJ1-2, the full variable domain is EPEVTQTPSHQVTQMGQEVILRCVPISNHLYFYWYRQILGQKVEFLVSFYNNEISEKSEIFDDQFSVERPDGSNFTLKIRSTKLEDSAMYFCASSDSGGVGYGYTFGSGTRLTVV.